These 4 T cell receptor beta chains originate from one sample sequenced in a study of T cell repertoires in cytomegalovirus infection. TCRdb re-called the reads through MiXCR, storing one row per CDR3 protein. The table has some 150,000 distinct CDR3 sequences, about 31% seen once; the top ten hold around half. No antigen is known for these receptors. The sample was CD8+ T cells from cultured PBMCs, taken from culture after CMV antigen stimulation. These TCRs come from a human donor in good health (CMV status not recorded). Some clones in this sample may be carry-over from other donors' samples.

Turning to this clonotype: An end of the junction differs from the germline gene, which may be a read error. The J gene is TRBJ1-1, the V gene TRBV5-5; D unresolved. CDR3 length equals 15 residues. In germline, CDR1 is SGHKS, CDR2 YYEKEE (reference sequence). The CDR3 nucleotides are TGTGCCAGCGGCTTGGCTGGTCCGGGGAACACTGAAGCTTTCTTT. This gives the protein CASGLAGPGNTEAFF.

The chain is built from TRBV2 and TRBJ1-4; D gene uncertain. The CDR3 is 13 residues long. V shed 8 bases and J shed 2 bases, with 9 bases lying between them. Germline values: CDR1 SNHLY, CDR2 FYNNEI. CDR3 amino acids: CASARTTNEKLFF. For the CDR3, the DNA is TGTGCCAGCGCGCGGACTACTAATGAAAAACTGTTTTTT.

Ten or more counts support this clonotype. The chain uses TRBV12-3 or TRBV12-4 and TRBJ2-7, with D tentatively TRBD1 (6 bases). Trimming stripped 5 bases from V and 0 bases from J, with 11 bases between. The CDR3 loop spans 14 amino acids. The CDR3 DNA reads TGTGCCAGCAGTCCCACAGGGTTCTCCTACGAGCAGTACTTC. Translation: CASSPTGFSYEQYF.

Only a few counts were recorded for this clonotype. The genes are TRBV12-3 or TRBV12-4 and TRBJ2-7; D is possibly TRBD1 or TRBD2 (6 bases each). V was clipped by 5 bases and J by 0 bases, with 14 bases between them. The CDR3 is 15 residues long. The CDR3, as DNA: TGTGCCAGCAGTATGCTGCGGGACACCTCCTACGAGCAGTACTTC. This gives the protein CASSMLRDTSYEQYF.